The rows below give T cell receptor beta chains drawn from one sample of a study of T cell repertoires in cytomegalovirus infection. Which antigens these TCRs recognize remains unknown. TCRdb recomputed calls from the reads with MiXCR, one row per CDR3 protein. The sample holds roughly 180,000 distinct CDR3 sequences, about 22% seen once. The sequencing here drew on CD8+ T cells from cultured PBMCs, taken from culture after CMV antigen stimulation. These receptor sequences come from a human donor in good health (CMV status not recorded). Some clones in this sample may be carry-over from other donors' samples. The CDR3 runs from the conserved cysteine through the conserved F or W. Each record gives: clone size, J gene, V gene, CDR3 protein. Clone size, where shown, is once, few, many, or a class for clones that have expanded.

clone size: -; J gene: TRBJ1-1; V gene: TRBV7-2; CDR3 protein: CASSSSRVRVNTEAFF
clone size: few; J gene: TRBJ2-1; V gene: TRBV27; CDR3 protein: CASSASGAEQFF
clone size: -; J gene: TRBJ2-7; V gene: TRBV7-2; CDR3 protein: CASSLGGGPYYEQYF
clone size: -; J gene: TRBJ1-3; V gene: TRBV7-6; CDR3 protein: CASRPTESGNTIYF
clone size: few; J gene: TRBJ2-1; V gene: TRBV7-2; CDR3 protein: CASSSPGTGLDEQFF
clone size: -; J gene: TRBJ2-6; V gene: TRBV6-2/TRBV6-3; CDR3 protein: CASSYEGTGANVLTF
clone size: few; J gene: TRBJ1-1; V gene: TRBV7-2; CDR3 protein: CASSLDGRVNTEAFF
clone size: -; J gene: TRBJ1-2; V gene: TRBV7-6; CDR3 protein: CATVGQSVEGYTF
clone size: few; J gene: TRBJ1-4; V gene: TRBV7-2; CDR3 protein: CASSRVPINEKLFF
clone size: -; J gene: TRBJ2-3; V gene: TRBV7-2; CDR3 protein: CASSLGSGGFTSTDTQYF
clone size: -; J gene: TRBJ1-5; V gene: TRBV4-1; CDR3 protein: CASSQDLGRGANQPQHF
clone size: -; J gene: TRBJ1-1; V gene: TRBV7-8; CDR3 protein: CASVRDSSNTEAFF
clone size: many; J gene: TRBJ2-7; V gene: TRBV25-1; CDR3 protein: CASSAQGYEQYF
clone size: -; J gene: TRBJ1-2; V gene: TRBV6-6; CDR3 protein: CASSYGVRGAYGYTF
clone size: many; J gene: TRBJ2-3; V gene: TRBV6-2/TRBV6-3; CDR3 protein: CASSYRDMSAPTSTDTQYF
clone size: -; J gene: TRBJ1-1; V gene: TRBV6-2/TRBV6-3; CDR3 protein: CASRSFGLPPMNTEAFF
clone size: -; J gene: TRBJ1-1; V gene: TRBV12-3/TRBV12-4; CDR3 protein: CASSSRQGLNTEAFF
clone size: few; J gene: TRBJ1-1; V gene: TRBV12-3/TRBV12-4; CDR3 protein: CASSLGALLKDTEAFF
clone size: -; J gene: TRBJ1-1; V gene: TRBV7-6; CDR3 protein: CASSLRGGGNTEAFF
clone size: -; J gene: TRBJ2-1; V gene: TRBV4-1; CDR3 protein: CASSQDPADPDEQFF
clone size: few; J gene: TRBJ1-1; V gene: TRBV6-5; CDR3 protein: CASSYSLQGGGTEAFF
clone size: few; J gene: TRBJ1-2; V gene: TRBV7-8; CDR3 protein: CASSLEGTGPGAYGYTF
clone size: -; J gene: TRBJ1-1; V gene: TRBV28; CDR3 protein: CASSLWKGGNTEAFF
clone size: -; J gene: TRBJ1-1; V gene: TRBV7-9; CDR3 protein: CASSLAGGDAFF
clone size: few; J gene: TRBJ1-1; V gene: TRBV7-2; CDR3 protein: CASSPQGKNTEAFF
clone size: few; J gene: TRBJ1-2; V gene: TRBV28; CDR3 protein: CASSFPGGGYGYTF
clone size: -; J gene: TRBJ1-5; V gene: TRBV27; CDR3 protein: CASREQGREQPQHF
clone size: -; J gene: TRBJ2-7; V gene: TRBV7-6; CDR3 protein: CASSLGIEDEQYF
clone size: -; J gene: TRBJ2-3; V gene: TRBV29-1; CDR3 protein: CSVEDLSTSSTDTQYF
clone size: -; J gene: TRBJ2-4; V gene: TRBV11-1; CDR3 protein: CASSPDRGKNIQYF
clone size: -; J gene: TRBJ2-1; V gene: TRBV7-6; CDR3 protein: CASSRAYNEQFF
clone size: few; J gene: TRBJ1-4; V gene: TRBV28; CDR3 protein: CASSLGGNEKLFF
clone size: -; J gene: TRBJ2-7; V gene: TRBV7-9; CDR3 protein: CASNPLGLASEQYF
clone size: -; J gene: TRBJ1-2; V gene: TRBV4-1; CDR3 protein: CASSEGMRDGYTF
clone size: many; J gene: TRBJ1-1; V gene: TRBV6-2/TRBV6-3; CDR3 protein: CASSYTGPEAFF
clone size: few; J gene: TRBJ1-5; V gene: TRBV6-5; CDR3 protein: CASSVDREEGQPQHF
clone size: -; J gene: TRBJ1-1; V gene: TRBV7-2; CDR3 protein: CASRESQGVNTEAFF
clone size: -; J gene: TRBJ1-1; V gene: TRBV4-1; CDR3 protein: CASSQGWGTDTEAFF
clone size: few; J gene: TRBJ1-1; V gene: TRBV28; CDR3 protein: CASSLDAGMNTEAFF